These T cell receptor beta chains were read from a single sample in a study of somatic mutations in cytotoxic T cells in rheumatoid arthritis. Clones were sequenced by immunoSEQ multiplex PCR, and TCRdb holds only the in-frame ones, with some missing. This table has about 10,000 clones, about 84% appearing once. Material: CD8+ T cells sorted from blood. The source of these receptors is an adult with rheumatoid arthritis. The CDR3 runs from the conserved cysteine through the conserved F or W. The order of the fields is D gene, clone size, V gene, J gene, CDR3 DNA, CDR3 protein. A D gene is named only where the DNA matches it firmly. Not all rows give a size; the values are once, few, many and, for expanded clones, a class.

D gene: .; clone size: .; V gene: TRBV19; J gene: TRBJ2-3; CDR3 DNA: TGTGCCAGTAGTTATGACAGAGCTAGCACAGATACGCAGTATTTT; CDR3 protein: CASSYDRASTDTQYF
D gene: TRBD1; clone size: .; V gene: TRBV4-2; J gene: TRBJ1-1; CDR3 DNA: TGTGCCAGCTATGGACAGGGTCAAGTTGAAGCTTTCTTT; CDR3 protein: CASYGQGQVEAFF
D gene: .; clone size: .; V gene: TRBV28; J gene: TRBJ1-1; CDR3 DNA: TGTGCCAGCAGTTTATTGGGGTATGAAGCTTTCTTT; CDR3 protein: CASSLLGYEAFF
D gene: TRBD1; clone size: .; V gene: TRBV6-6; J gene: TRBJ2-7; CDR3 DNA: TGTGCCAGCAGTTTTACCGGGACAGCAGCCTACGAGCAGTACTTC; CDR3 protein: CASSFTGTAAYEQYF
D gene: TRBD1; clone size: .; V gene: TRBV9; J gene: TRBJ1-6; CDR3 DNA: TGTGCCAGCAGCGCAGGGACAGCCAGTAATTCACCCCTCCACTTT; CDR3 protein: CASSAGTASNSPLHF
D gene: .; clone size: .; V gene: TRBV30; J gene: TRBJ1-3; CDR3 DNA: TGTGCCTGGAGTGTAGCGGCGGCTGGAAACACCATATATTTT; CDR3 protein: CAWSVAAAGNTIYF
D gene: .; clone size: .; V gene: TRBV6-1; J gene: TRBJ2-1; CDR3 DNA: TGTGCCATCGTGACTGATTCCTACAATGAGCAGTTCTTC; CDR3 protein: CAIVTDSYNEQFF
D gene: TRBD1; clone size: .; V gene: TRBV18; J gene: TRBJ1-3; CDR3 DNA: TGTGCCAGCTCAGGACAGGGGGCCGAAAACACCATATATTTT; CDR3 protein: CASSGQGAENTIYF
D gene: .; clone size: .; V gene: TRBV7-9; J gene: TRBJ2-7; CDR3 DNA: TGTGCCAGCAGCTTCGGCATCCTCGAGCAGTACTTC; CDR3 protein: CASSFGILEQYF
D gene: .; clone size: .; V gene: TRBV7-9; J gene: TRBJ2-1; CDR3 DNA: TGTGCCAGCAGCTTAGGGTACTCCCGGGGTGAGCAGTTCTTC; CDR3 protein: CASSLGYSRGEQFF
D gene: .; clone size: once; V gene: TRBV5-6; J gene: TRBJ1-1; CDR3 DNA: TGTGCCAGCAGCTTCGTCCAGGGTGGTCCCACTGAAGCTTTCTTT; CDR3 protein: CASSFVQGGPTEAFF
D gene: TRBD2; clone size: .; V gene: TRBV25-1; J gene: TRBJ2-3; CDR3 DNA: TGTGCCAGCCGGACTAGCGGGGGCTTCCAGAACACAGATACGCAGTATTTT; CDR3 protein: CASRTSGGFQNTDTQYF
D gene: TRBD2; clone size: .; V gene: TRBV7-9; J gene: TRBJ2-1; CDR3 DNA: TGTGCCAGCAGCCCGGGGGGGGGAATCTCCTACAATGAGCAGTTCTTC; CDR3 protein: CASSPGGGISYNEQFF
D gene: TRBD1; clone size: .; V gene: TRBV4-1; J gene: TRBJ2-5; CDR3 DNA: TGCGCCAGCAGCCAATCCCCAGGGGGCGACCAAGAGACCCAGTACTTC; CDR3 protein: CASSQSPGGDQETQYF
D gene: .; clone size: .; V gene: TRBV4-3; J gene: TRBJ2-7; CDR3 DNA: TGCGCCAGCAGCCAATCGTGGCGGTTATTAGGGGAGCAGTACTTC; CDR3 protein: CASSQSWRLLGEQYF
D gene: .; clone size: .; V gene: TRBV4-2; J gene: TRBJ2-5; CDR3 DNA: TGTGCCAGCAGCCAAGGGTGGACAAGACAAGAGACCCAGTACTTC; CDR3 protein: CASSQGWTRQETQYF
D gene: TRBD1; clone size: few; V gene: TRBV2; J gene: TRBJ2-2; CDR3 DNA: TGTGCCAGCACCTACGGACAGGGAGGCACCGGGGAGCTGTTTTTT; CDR3 protein: CASTYGQGGTGELFF
D gene: .; clone size: once; V gene: TRBV7-6; J gene: TRBJ1-5; CDR3 DNA: TGTGCCAGCAGCTTATGGGGGGGCGGAACGAATCAGCCCCAGCATTTT; CDR3 protein: CASSLWGGGTNQPQHF
D gene: TRBD1; clone size: once; V gene: TRBV6-6; J gene: TRBJ1-5; CDR3 DNA: TGTGCCAGCAGTTACTCGTCGGACAGGGCAAACCCCCAGCATTTT; CDR3 protein: CASSYSSDRANPQHF
D gene: .; clone size: .; V gene: TRBV11-2; J gene: TRBJ1-5; CDR3 DNA: TGTGCCAGCAGCTTAGGGGGCTCGAGTCAGCCCCAGCATTTT; CDR3 protein: CASSLGGSSQPQHF
D gene: TRBD1; clone size: .; V gene: TRBV6-6; J gene: TRBJ2-6; CDR3 DNA: TGTGCCAGCAGGGGACAGTCTTCTGGGGCCAACGTCCTGACTTTC; CDR3 protein: CASRGQSSGANVLTF
D gene: TRBD2; clone size: .; V gene: TRBV5-1; J gene: TRBJ2-3; CDR3 DNA: TGCGCCAGCTCCGGGACTAGCGTCGCTAGCACAGATACGCAGTATTTT; CDR3 protein: CASSGTSVASTDTQYF
D gene: .; clone size: .; V gene: TRBV9; J gene: TRBJ1-2; CDR3 DNA: TGTGCCAGCAGCGGGACCGTCGTGGATGGCTACACCTTC; CDR3 protein: CASSGTVVDGYTF
D gene: .; clone size: .; V gene: TRBV5-6; J gene: TRBJ1-1; CDR3 DNA: TGTGCCAGCAGCTTGGGCCCGGGGTCCACTGAAGCTTTCTTT; CDR3 protein: CASSLGPGSTEAFF
D gene: TRBD2; clone size: .; V gene: TRBV4-1; J gene: TRBJ2-1; CDR3 DNA: TGCGCCAGCAGCCTCATAGCGGGGGGGATCCCGGGTCATGAGCAGTTCTTC; CDR3 protein: CASSLIAGGIPGHEQFF
D gene: TRBD1; clone size: once; V gene: TRBV28; J gene: TRBJ1-3; CDR3 DNA: TGTGCCAGCAGCACAATAATGACAGGGGGCCCTATAAGTGGAAACACCATATATTTT; CDR3 protein: CASSTIMTGGPISGNTIYF
D gene: .; clone size: once; V gene: TRBV4-1; J gene: TRBJ2-1; CDR3 DNA: TGCGCCAGCAGCCCGACTAACAATGAGCAGTTCTTC; CDR3 protein: CASSPTNNEQFF
D gene: TRBD2; clone size: .; V gene: TRBV19; J gene: TRBJ2-1; CDR3 DNA: TGTGCCAGTAGTTTCCCGGGAGGGGCGGACAATGAGCAGTTCTTC; CDR3 protein: CASSFPGGADNEQFF
D gene: .; clone size: .; V gene: TRBV5-4; J gene: TRBJ2-5; CDR3 DNA: TGTGCCAGCAGCTTGGCGGCGGTCCAAGAGACCCAGTACTTC; CDR3 protein: CASSLAAVQETQYF
D gene: .; clone size: once; V gene: TRBV6-5; J gene: TRBJ1-5; CDR3 DNA: TGTGCCAGCAGTTCTCTCAAATATCAGCCCCAGCATTTT; CDR3 protein: CASSSLKYQPQHF
D gene: TRBD1; clone size: .; V gene: TRBV7-9; J gene: TRBJ1-2; CDR3 DNA: TGTGCCAGCAGGGGGAGAACCGGGACAGATGATGGCTACACCTTC; CDR3 protein: CASRGRTGTDDGYTF
D gene: .; clone size: .; V gene: TRBV30; J gene: TRBJ2-7; CDR3 DNA: TGTGCCTGGAGTGCGGGGATCATTGGCGAGCAGTACTTC; CDR3 protein: CAWSAGIIGEQYF
D gene: TRBD1; clone size: .; V gene: TRBV29-1; J gene: TRBJ1-2; CDR3 DNA: TGCAGCGTTGCGGACAGGGGGGGCTATGGCTACACCTTC; CDR3 protein: CSVADRGGYGYTF
D gene: TRBD1; clone size: .; V gene: TRBV5-4; J gene: TRBJ1-2; CDR3 DNA: TGTGCCAGCAGCGCGACAGGGTGGGGTGGCTACACCTTC; CDR3 protein: CASSATGWGGYTF
D gene: .; clone size: .; V gene: TRBV18; J gene: TRBJ2-3; CDR3 DNA: TGTGCCAGCTCACCCCCGACTAGGCTGTCCGATCCTAGCACAGATACGCAGTATTTT; CDR3 protein: CASSPPTRLSDPSTDTQYF
D gene: .; clone size: .; V gene: TRBV5-6; J gene: TRBJ2-7; CDR3 DNA: TGTGCCAGCAGCTTGGCCTCGGGGGCCTACGAGCAGTACTTC; CDR3 protein: CASSLASGAYEQYF